Each of the 22 T cell receptor beta chains below was sequenced from the same sample in a study of blood T cell repertoires in COVID-19. Here immunoSEQ multiplex PCR was the method, and the copy in TCRdb shows in-frame clones only, minus some. This sample has some 53,000 clones; nearly 90% occur once, and the top ten carry under 5%. Input material: peripheral blood. Receptors were obtained from a man aged 60 to 69 with active COVID-19.

The chain has TRBV2 and TRBJ1-1, with 8 nucleotides matching TRBD1. V lost 5 bases and J lost 1; bases outside the gene matches: 6. The CDR3 sequence is 15 residues long. Germline V gives CDR1 SNHLY, CDR2 FYNNEI. CDR3 nucleotides: TGTGCCAGCAGTTCTACAGGGGGGACGAACACTGAAGCTTTCTTT. This translates into CASSSTGGTNTEAFF.

This chain links TRBV5-6 with TRBJ1-4; TRBD1 aligns across 9 bases. J was trimmed by 6 bases and V by 4 bases; bases with no gene match: 4. Germline V lookup: CDR1 SGHDT, CDR2 YYEEEE. The CDR3 sequence is 14 residues long. DNA for the CDR3: TGTGCCAGCAGCCGGGACAGGGAATATGAAAAACTGTTTTTT. The encoded protein is CASSRDREYEKLFF.

The chain combines TRBV27 with TRBJ1-1; TRBD1 is a possible D gene (5 bases). Trimming left V 5 bases short and J 4 bases short, with 32 bases between. The CDR3 covers 20 residues. Germline values: CDR1 MNHEY, CDR2 SMNVEV (reference sequence). CDR3 residues: CASSPLLFNRWGEDGTEAFF. The CDR3 DNA reads TGTGCCAGCAGTCCCCTGTTGTTCAACCGATGGGGGGAGGATGGCACTGAAGCTTTCTTT.

The CDR3: CASSWGQFYNEQFF. The CDR3 DNA sequence: TGTGCCAGCAGTTGGGGACAGTTTTACAATGAGCAGTTCTTC. This sequence joins TRBV28 and TRBJ2-1, with 7 positions matching TRBD1. V trimming: 4 bases; J trimming: 4 bases; junction bases outside the gene matches: 4. The V gene's germline CDR1 is MDHEN and CDR2 SYDVKM. There are 14 residues in the CDR3. Full variable domain (missing parts from reference TRBV28 and TRBJ2-1): DVKVTQSSRYLVKRTGEKVFLECVQDMDHENMFWYRQDPGLGLRLIYFSYDVKMKEKGDIPEGYSVSREKKERFSLILESASTNQTSMYLCASSWGQFYNEQFFGPGTRLTVL.

The chain has TRBV2 and TRBJ1-5; TRBD1 matches 12 bases. J lost 6 bases, V lost 4 bases, and 7 bases had no gene match. Per the germline V gene, CDR1 is SNHLY and CDR2 is FYNNEI. This CDR3 contains 16 residues. The CDR3 loop is CASSVGQGATGQPQHF. For the CDR3, the DNA is TGTGCCAGCAGTGTGGGACAGGGGGCGACGGGTCAGCCCCAGCATTTT.

This clone has more than one count but fewer than ten. The DNA for the CDR3 is TGTGCCATCAGGACAGGGGGCACAGATACGCAGTATTTT. Translating it yields CAIRTGGTDTQYF. The V and J genes are TRBV10-3 and TRBJ2-3; TRBD1 matches 8 bases. The V segment lost 6 bases and the J segment 1 base; nucleotides outside the gene matches: 0. Germline assignment: CDR1 ENHRY and CDR2 SYGVKD. The CDR3 totals 13 residues.

This chain uses TRBV5-4 with TRBJ1-1, with a weak D call TRBD1 (5 bases). Trimming stripped 0 bases from V and 1 base from J, with 13 bases between. From germline, CDR1 is SGHNT and CDR2 YYREEE (reference sequence). CDR3 length: 16 residues. In DNA, the CDR3 is TGTGCCAGCAGCTTGGTAGGCGGGGACCCGAACACTGAAGCTTTCTTT. It translates to CASSLVGGDPNTEAFF.

This chain links TRBV19 with TRBJ1-2; D is perhaps TRBD1 (6 bases). From germline, CDR1 is LNHDA and CDR2 SQIVND (reference sequence). V lost 10 bases to trimming and J lost 5 bases, with 14 bases between them. The CDR3 has 12 amino acids. CDR3 sequence reads: CATLDRRYGYTF. The CDR3 DNA reads TGTGCCACCCTCGACAGGAGATATGGCTACACCTTC.

This sequence joins TRBV11-3 and TRBJ1-1; possible D gene TRBD1, 5 bases. This CDR3 has 13 amino acids. Germline-derived CDR1 and CDR2 are SGHNT and YENEEA. The ends were cut back, 10 bases at V and 1 base at J, with 13 bases in the middle. The CDR3 DNA reads as TGTGCCATCGTCAGGGCGGAGAACACTGAAGCTTTCTTT. Encoded protein: CAIVRAENTEAFF. The whole variable domain, remainder taken from reference TRBV11-3 and TRBJ1-1, is EAGVVQSPRYKIIEKKQPVAFWCNPISGHNTLYWYLQNLGQGPELLIRYENEEAVDDSQLPKDRFSAERLKGVDSTLKIQPAELGDSAVYLCAIVRAENTEAFFGQGTRLTVV.

The CDR3 spells CARSLKYAGTGGLYEQYF. CDR3 nucleotides: TGTGCCAGAAGCTTAAAATATGCCGGGACAGGGGGCTTGTACGAGCAGTACTTC. The chain recombines TRBV5-3 with TRBJ2-7, with TRBD1 identical over 12 bases. TRBV5-3 is classed as an ORF, of uncertain function. CDR3 size: 18 residues. Trimming took 2 bases from V and 4 from J; bases not matched to a gene: 13.

The chain is built from TRBV18 and TRBJ2-7; 7 positions agree with TRBD2. Per germline, CDR1 KGHSH and CDR2 LQKENI. After removal of 5 bases from V and 2 bases from J, the junction contained 9 bases not matched to a gene. The CDR3 extends over 15 amino acids. The CDR3 protein is CASSVGAGITYEQYF. CDR3 in DNA: TGTGCCAGCTCAGTGGGAGCGGGGATTACCTACGAGCAGTACTTC.

The rearrangement joins TRBV18 to TRBJ2-4, with a possible D match to TRBD2 (5 bases). The V end was cut by 0 bases, the J end by 8 bases, with 8 bases between. CDR1 and CDR2 (germline): KGHSH, LQKENI. The CDR3 extends over 13 amino acids. CDR3 amino acids: CASSPPVGDIQYF. CDR3 in DNA: TGTGCCAGCTCACCACCGGTGGGAGACATTCAGTACTTC.

The chain recombines TRBV27 with TRBJ1-5, with 7 nucleotides matching TRBD1. V dropped 3 bases and J dropped 2; count of bases not matched to a gene: 4. This CDR3 spans 15 amino acids. Germline loops: CDR1 MNHEY, CDR2 SMNVEV (reference sequence). CDR3 nucleotides: TGTGCCAGCAGTTTGAACAGGGGCGGCAATCAGCCCCAGCATTTT. Protein product: CASSLNRGGNQPQHF.

The chain combines TRBV6-5 with TRBJ2-7; TRBD2 is a possible D gene (6 bases). CDR3 length: 15 amino acids. V lost 0 bases to trimming and J lost 1 base, with 10 bases between them. Germline V gene sequence: CDR1 MNHEY, CDR2 SVGAGI. This CDR3 is CASSYSGSRSYEQYF. Here the CDR3 DNA reads TGTGCCAGCAGTTACTCCGGGAGCAGATCCTACGAGCAGTACTTC.

The CDR3 reads CAMMNLARQETQYF. The CDR3 nucleotides read TGTGCCATGATGAACCTAGCGCGACAAGAGACCCAGTACTTC. The chain combines TRBV5-4 with TRBJ2-5; a possible D gene is TRBD2 (6 bases). V was pared by 9 bases and J by 2 bases, with 17 bases between. The length of the CDR3 is 14 residues. Germline CDR1 reads SGHNT; CDR2 reads YYREEE (reference sequence).

This clone was counted between two and nine times. The J gene is TRBJ2-7, the V gene TRBV21-1; no check of the table's D call, TRBD2, against the DNA was made. TRBV21-1 is described as a pseudogene. The CDR3 loop spans 18 amino acids. CDR3 DNA: TGTGCCAGCAGCCTACGACTAGCGGGAGCTCCAGAAGGCCCGAGGGAGTACTTC. Protein: CASSLRLAGAPEGPREYF.

The V and J genes are TRBV27 and TRBJ1-6, with D hard to call. Trimming shortened V by 3 bases and J by 7 bases, and 10 bases separated the two germline ends. CDR3 length: 14 residues. Germline V gives CDR1 MNHEY, CDR2 SMNVEV (reference sequence). CDR3 loop: CASSFSLENSPLHF. The DNA of the CDR3 is TGTGCCAGCAGTTTTAGTCTGGAGAATTCACCCCTCCACTTT.

This rearrangement joins TRBV20-1 to TRBJ1-5; the D is unclear. There are 16 residues in the CDR3. Germline CDR1 reads DFQATT; CDR2 reads SNEGSKA (reference sequence). Deletions cut 4 bases from V and 4 bases from J, with 20 bases between. CDR3 residues: CSATDRGRHGNQPQHF. In nucleotides, the CDR3 is TGCAGTGCTACTGACCGAGGTCGGCATGGGAATCAGCCCCAGCATTTT.

V usage is TRBV7-2 and J usage is TRBJ1-6; D uncertain. CDR1 and CDR2 (germline): SGHTA, FQGNSA. V shed 4 bases and J shed 10 bases, with 17 bases lying between them. The CDR3 is 15 amino acids. The CDR3 sequence is CASSSAPGGGSPLHF. The CDR3, as DNA: TGTGCCAGCAGCTCCGCCCCGGGAGGAGGCTCACCCCTCCACTTT.

This clone was seen a single time. The J gene is TRBJ1-5, the V gene TRBV18; TRBD1 might be the D (6 bases). V lost 1 base to trimming and J lost 0 bases, with 19 bases between them. Germline CDR1 KGHSH, CDR2 LQKENI. The CDR3 contains 19 residues. In DNA, the CDR3 is TGTGCCAGCTCACCACTAGGCTGGACAGACTTTAATAGCAATCAGCCCCAGCATTTT. It encodes CASSPLGWTDFNSNQPQHF.

The chain combines TRBV4-3 with TRBJ2-1, with 13 bases aligning to TRBD2. Germline lookup yields CDR1 LGHNA and CDR2 YSLEER. This CDR3 contains 18 residues. V was clipped by 4 bases and J by 0 bases; unmatched bases: 6. CDR3 sequence (DNA): TGCGCCAGCAGCCGCGGACTAGCGGGGGATAGCTCCTACAATGAGCAGTTCTTC. As protein: CASSRGLAGDSSYNEQFF.

V usage is TRBV2 and J usage is TRBJ1-5; the D is unclear. The CDR3 is made up of 15 amino acids. Germline assignment: CDR1 SNHLY and CDR2 FYNNEI. V lost 6 bases, J lost 5 bases, and 17 bases lay in between. CDR3 bases: TGTGCCAGCAGCGGCCAGTCGACTGGTGATCAGCCCCAGCATTTT. It yields the protein CASSGQSTGDQPQHF.